This passage covers 11 T cell receptor beta chains from one sample sequenced in a study of T cell repertoires in ileal Crohn's disease. Sequencing was performed with immunoSEQ multiplex PCR; in TCRdb, only in-frame clones are kept and a portion is missing. The repertoire holds about 7,200 clones, around 70% seen once, with 7.5% to 10% in the top ten. Time point noted: neoterminal ileum biopsy at postoperative endoscopy, about 6 months after surgery. Source material: ileal tissue. These receptors came from an adult with Crohn's disease.

For the CDR3, the DNA is TGTGCCAGCAGTGAACCGGCGGGGAGGCCCGGGGATACGCAGTATTTT. As protein: CASSEPAGRPGDTQYF. This chain uses TRBV25-1 with TRBJ2-3; D perhaps matches TRBD2 (6 bases). This CDR3 spans 16 amino acids. V lost 2 bases, J lost 6 bases, and 18 bases lay in between. Per germline, CDR1 MGHDK and CDR2 SYGVNS.

V is TRBV10-1 and J is TRBJ2-3; 8 nucleotides agree with TRBD2. CDR3 size: 15 residues. Trimming removed 0 bases from V and 2 bases from J; junction bases left unmatched: 1. Germline values: CDR1 WNHNN, CDR2 SYGVQD (reference sequence). Here the CDR3 reads CASSESSGTTDTQYF. The DNA for the CDR3 is TGCGCCAGCAGTGAGTCTAGCGGGACCACAGATACGCAGTATTTT.

The CDR3 DNA sequence: TGTGCCAGCAGCTTAAGAGGCACTGAAGCTTTCTTT. It codes for CASSLRGTEAFF. This chain uses TRBV11-3 with TRBJ1-1, with D unclear. Germline V gene lookup returns CDR1 SGHNT and CDR2 YENEEA. The CDR3 length is 12 residues. Trimming stripped 2 bases from V and 4 bases from J, with 5 bases between.

The chain employs TRBV27 and TRBJ2-5; 12 positions agree with TRBD1. TRBJ2-7 matches the DNA end more closely, so the J call is doubtful. The CDR3 extends over 14 amino acids. Germline V gives CDR1 MNHEY, CDR2 SMNVEV (reference sequence). CDR3 nucleotides: TGTGCCAGCAGTCCCGGGACAGGGGGCACCGAGCAGTACTTC. It yields the protein CASSPGTGGTEQYF.

The V call is TRBV19, the J call TRBJ1-1; D might be TRBD1 (6 bases). Trimming stripped 5 bases from V and 5 bases from J, with 12 bases between. Looked up from germline, CDR1 is LNHDA and CDR2 is SQIVND (reference sequence). The CDR3 spans 13 residues. This chain's CDR3 is CASSSQGWTEAFF. DNA of the CDR3: TGTGCCAGTAGTTCCCAGGGGTGGACTGAAGCTTTCTTT.

V is TRBV6-6 and J is TRBJ1-1, with D possibly TRBD1 on 5 matching bases. Germline V CDR1 and CDR2: MNHNY, SVGAGI (reference sequence). V dropped 2 bases and J dropped 7 bases, with 8 bases sitting between them. The CDR3 contains 12 residues. CDR3 sequence: CASSYGALEAFF. In DNA form, the CDR3 reads TGTGCCAGCAGTTACGGGGCCCTTGAAGCTTTCTTT.

The chain recombines TRBV11-3 with TRBJ2-7; TRBD2 is a possible D gene (5 bases). There are 12 residues in the CDR3. Germline CDR1 SGHNT, CDR2 YENEEA. The V end was cut by 3 bases, the J end by 6 bases, with 9 bases between. Here the CDR3 reads CASSLDFAEQYF. CDR3 DNA sequence: TGTGCCAGCAGCTTGGACTTCGCCGAGCAGTACTTC.

Note on this clone: Other DNA sequences of this sample code for an identical CDR3. The chain has TRBV19 and TRBJ1-1; D remains unclear. CDR1 is LNHDA, CDR2 SQIVND, per germline (reference sequence). The ends were cut back, 3 bases at V and 0 bases at J, with 5 bases in the middle. This CDR3 contains 13 residues. CDR3 bases: TGTGCCAGTAGTATTTCAGTGAACACTGAAGCTTTCTTT. This sequence encodes CASSISVNTEAFF. Drawing the rest from reference TRBV19 and TRBJ1-1, the complete variable domain is DGGITQSPKYLFRKEGQNVTLSCEQNLNHDAMYWYRQDPGQGLRLIYYSQIVNDFQKGDIAEGYSVSREKKESFPLTVTSAQKNPTAFYLCASSISVNTEAFFGQGTRLTVV.

The chain joins TRBV28 to TRBJ2-5; the match to TRBD1 covers 9 bases. J was trimmed by 6 bases and V by 5 bases; bases with no gene match: 4. The CDR3 contains 13 residues. In germline, CDR1 is MDHEN, CDR2 SYDVKM. The CDR3, as DNA: TGTGCCAGCAGTCGGACAGGGGTGCAGACCCAGTACTTC. It yields the protein CASSRTGVQTQYF.

This rearrangement joins TRBV11-2 to TRBJ1-5, with 8 nucleotides matching TRBD1. CDR3 length: 13 residues. In germline, CDR1 is SGHAT, CDR2 FQNNGV. The trim removed 5 bases at V and 5 bases at J, leaving 2 bases unmatched. The CDR3 coding sequence is TGTGCCAGCAGCCAGGACAGGGATCAGCCCCAGCATTTT. Protein: CASSQDRDQPQHF.

The J gene is TRBJ1-6, the V gene TRBV7-2; D is perhaps TRBD1 (6 bases). Trimming pared 2 bases from V and 2 bases from J, leaving 10 bases between. Germline V gene lookup returns CDR1 SGHTA and CDR2 FQGNSA. This CDR3 contains 16 residues. The CDR3: CASSLLQGPYNSPLHF. DNA for the CDR3: TGTGCCAGCAGCTTACTACAGGGCCCCTATAATTCACCCCTCCACTTT.